This T cell receptor (beta chain) comes out of a study of T-cell memory formation after mild COVID-19. The V and J ends lost 4 bases and 2 bases, in that order; junction bases with no gene match: 12. Germline V gene lookup returns CDR1 MNHEY and CDR2 SVGAGI. The CDR3 spans 17 residues. Regarding this clonotype: What it binds is not known.

TCRdb re-derived calls from the 5' RACE reads in MiXCR, one entry per CDR3 protein. The profile shows fewer than 60,000 distinct CDR3 sequences, 28% of them singletons. Study findings and constraints: Chiefly within CM and EM were the contracting CD4+ clones; CD8+ ones were within EMRA.

The chain carries TRBV6-5 and TRBJ2-3; 7 bases are shared with TRBD1. The TCR comes from a man aged 18 to 30 who had mild COVID-19 (a few samples of this study predate the infection). Cell type and time point are not known. Sequenced sample: PBMCs or a T cell subset sorted from them (not recorded which). CDR3 bases: TGTGCCAGCAGTTCCTCAGTGGCAGGGGGTTACACAGATACGCAGTATTTT. Amino acid sequence: CASSSSVAGGYTDTQYF.